This is a list of T cell receptor beta chains from one sample in a study of beta chain features in type 1 diabetes. Generated by immunoSEQ multiplex PCR, the TCRdb table keeps only in-frame clones and is missing some. The table lists about 230,000 clones, around 10% of them singletons. Input material: naive CD4+ T cells from blood. Source of these receptors: a young woman in good health. Each CDR3 is given with its conserved first and last residue.

CDR3aa | j_gene | v_gene
CAITDTSGRANEQFF | TRBJ2-1 | TRBV10-3
CASSWTGSTDTQYF | TRBJ2-3 | TRBV5-1
CASSSGQGSPQYF | TRBJ2-7 | TRBV5-1
CATSRDLGGYQETQYF | TRBJ2-5 | TRBV15
CASTRLAPTSTDTQYF | TRBJ2-3 | TRBV5-4
CASSFGGEETQYF | TRBJ2-5 | TRBV5-1
CASSRAGQSTDTQYF | TRBJ2-3 | TRBV19
CASRDRGRGDTDTQYF | TRBJ2-3 | TRBV28
CASSSSGRRSYYEQYF | TRBJ2-7 | TRBV6-6
CASSQSRRGTNEKLFF | TRBJ1-4 | TRBV4-2
CASSPRLALSYNEQFF | TRBJ2-1 | TRBV28
CASSPVGTGEYGYTF | TRBJ1-2 | TRBV18
CASGESSGNTIYF | TRBJ1-3 | TRBV6-1
CATSRAPGRYEQYF | TRBJ2-7 | TRBV15
CASSSSGTRVEQFF | TRBJ2-1 | TRBV5-4
CASSRGTGDYGYTF | TRBJ1-2 | TRBV7-9
CASRIGVLDNSPLHF | TRBJ1-6 | TRBV6-5
CAISGDRGYNEQFF | TRBJ2-1 | TRBV10-3
CASSGKTSGRARRSDTQYF | TRBJ2-3 | TRBV6-1
CASSPGQSIQYGYTF | TRBJ1-2 | TRBV5-1
CASSKEGDQRGEYEQYF | TRBJ2-7 | TRBV21-1
CASSSRGNTEAFF | TRBJ1-1 | TRBV5-1
CSVAPRSGANVLTF | TRBJ2-6 | TRBV29-1
CASSPWGRETQYF | TRBJ2-5 | TRBV18
CASSSPGQTYEQYF | TRBJ2-7 | TRBV5-1
CASRSGGTSGYSTDTQYF | TRBJ2-3 | TRBV7-2
CASSPMGQFNEKLFF | TRBJ1-4 | TRBV18
CASSLALAGGNEQFF | TRBJ2-1 | TRBV5-1
CASSLVQKASGANVLTF | TRBJ2-6 | TRBV5-6
CASSSDRRNSPLHF | TRBJ1-6 | TRBV5-1
CASSLVGQGGFGEQFF | TRBJ2-1 | TRBV5-1
CASSQGAGQGRGNTIYF | TRBJ1-3 | TRBV4-1
CASSASGGLPTDTQYF | TRBJ2-3 | TRBV19
CASSYSPRGYEQYF | TRBJ2-7 | TRBV6-5
CASSLTGSYGEQYF | TRBJ2-7 | TRBV11-2
CASSLYSGRAKGSYEQYF | TRBJ2-7 | TRBV5-1
CASSQVSQAHYEQYF | TRBJ2-7 | TRBV4-1
CSSPTYYGYTF | TRBJ1-2 | TRBV20-1
CASSPPTGAYEQYF | TRBJ2-7 | TRBV18
CASSPWEDLGTEAFF | TRBJ1-1 | TRBV18
CAWSPVSANTGELFF | TRBJ2-2 | TRBV30
CASSPGGLAVNSPLHF | TRBJ1-6 | TRBV18
CASSRDRSTDTQYF | TRBJ2-3 | TRBV27
CASSHLNRVNTGELFF | TRBJ2-2 | TRBV23-1
CASSRTGSNEQFF | TRBJ2-1 | TRBV19